This T cell receptor (beta chain) comes out of a study of Ad26.COV2.S vaccination and SARS-CoV-2 variants. Study-level information: Ad26.COV2.S was injected intramuscularly once or twice, 56 days apart.

Produced via immunoSEQ multiplex PCR; TCRdb's table is partial and in-frame only. The sample records about 350,000 clones, around 89% being singletons. The CDR3 spans 14 residues. Germline V gene sequence: CDR1 SGHAT, CDR2 FQNNGV. V was cut by 3 bases and J by 6 bases, with 13 bases left in between. About this clone itself: Its cognate antigen is unknown.

Broader study findings: Vaccinees reportedly had broad spike-specific CD8+ and CD4+ T cell responses.

Specified treatment: 19 received Ad26.COV2.S at low or high dose, single or two shots; about 5 received placebo; per-sample allocation not given. The study sampled participants on day 63 after the first vaccine or placebo injection. The specimen was peripheral blood, collected in a trial of Ad26.COV2.S vaccine versus placebo. The origin of this receptor is a person between 18 and 65 years old who received the Ad26.COV2.S COVID-19 vaccine or a placebo. The chain carries TRBV11-2 and TRBJ2-3, with D perhaps being TRBD1 or TRBD2 (6 bases each). CDR3 nucleotide sequence: TGTGCCAGCAGCTTCGACCGGAGGGGGGATACGCAGTATTTT. Encoded protein: CASSFDRRGDTQYF.